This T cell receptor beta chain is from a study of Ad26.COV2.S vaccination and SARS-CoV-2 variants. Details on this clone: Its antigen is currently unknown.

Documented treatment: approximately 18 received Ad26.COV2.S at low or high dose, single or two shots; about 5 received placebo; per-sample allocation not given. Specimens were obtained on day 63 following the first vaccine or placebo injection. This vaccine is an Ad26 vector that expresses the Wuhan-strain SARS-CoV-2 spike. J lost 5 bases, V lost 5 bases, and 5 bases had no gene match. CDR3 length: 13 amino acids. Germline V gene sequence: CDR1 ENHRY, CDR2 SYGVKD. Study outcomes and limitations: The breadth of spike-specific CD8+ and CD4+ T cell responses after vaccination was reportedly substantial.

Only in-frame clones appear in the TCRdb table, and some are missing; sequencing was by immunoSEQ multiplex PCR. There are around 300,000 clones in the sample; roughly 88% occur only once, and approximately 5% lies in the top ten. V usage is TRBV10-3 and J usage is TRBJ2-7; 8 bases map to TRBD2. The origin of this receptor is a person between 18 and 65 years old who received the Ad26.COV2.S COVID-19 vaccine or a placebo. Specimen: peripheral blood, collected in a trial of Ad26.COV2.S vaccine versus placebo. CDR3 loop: CAISYGGENEQYF. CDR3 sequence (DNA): TGTGCCATCAGTTACGGGGGGGAGAACGAGCAGTACTTC.